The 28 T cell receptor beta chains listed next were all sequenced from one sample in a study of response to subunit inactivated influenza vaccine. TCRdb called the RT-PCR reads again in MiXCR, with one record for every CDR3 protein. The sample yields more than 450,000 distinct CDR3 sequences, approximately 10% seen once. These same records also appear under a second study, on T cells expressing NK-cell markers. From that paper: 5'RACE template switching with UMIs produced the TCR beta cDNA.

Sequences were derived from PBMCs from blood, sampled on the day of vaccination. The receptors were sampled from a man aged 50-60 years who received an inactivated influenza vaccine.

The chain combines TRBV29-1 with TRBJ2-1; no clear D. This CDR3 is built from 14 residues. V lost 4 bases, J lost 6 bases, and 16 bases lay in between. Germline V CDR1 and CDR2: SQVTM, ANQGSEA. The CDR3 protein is CSVVFDTTGNEQFF. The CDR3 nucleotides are TGCAGCGTTGTTTTTGATACAACGGGCAATGAGCAGTTCTTC.

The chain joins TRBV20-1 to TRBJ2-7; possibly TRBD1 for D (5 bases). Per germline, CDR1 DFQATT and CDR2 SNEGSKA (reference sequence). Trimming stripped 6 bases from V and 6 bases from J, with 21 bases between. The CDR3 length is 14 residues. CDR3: CSAIKGGRAGEQYF. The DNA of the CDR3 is TGCAGTGCCATCAAGGGTGGCAGGGCCGGCGAGCAGTACTTC.

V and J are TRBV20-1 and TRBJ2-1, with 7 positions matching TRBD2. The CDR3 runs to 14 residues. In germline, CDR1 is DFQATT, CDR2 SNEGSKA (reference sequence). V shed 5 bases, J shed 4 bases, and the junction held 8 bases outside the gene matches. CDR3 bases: TGCAGTGCTGGGAAGAGCGGGATTTACAATGAGCAGTTCTTC. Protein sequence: CSAGKSGIYNEQFF.

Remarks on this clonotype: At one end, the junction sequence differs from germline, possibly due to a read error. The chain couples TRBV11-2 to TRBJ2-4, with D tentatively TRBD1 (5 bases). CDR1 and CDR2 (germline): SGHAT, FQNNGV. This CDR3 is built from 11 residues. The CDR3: CASSLGGRVDF. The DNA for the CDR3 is TGTGCCAGCAGCTTAGGGGGCAGGGTTGACTTC.

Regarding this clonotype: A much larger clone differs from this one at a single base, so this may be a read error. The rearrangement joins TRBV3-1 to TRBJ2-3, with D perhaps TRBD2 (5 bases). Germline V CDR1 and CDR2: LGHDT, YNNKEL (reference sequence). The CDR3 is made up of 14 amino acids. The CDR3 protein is CASCHSGRTDTQYF. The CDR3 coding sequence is TGTGCCAGCTGCCACAGCGGCCGCACAGATACGCAGTATTTT.

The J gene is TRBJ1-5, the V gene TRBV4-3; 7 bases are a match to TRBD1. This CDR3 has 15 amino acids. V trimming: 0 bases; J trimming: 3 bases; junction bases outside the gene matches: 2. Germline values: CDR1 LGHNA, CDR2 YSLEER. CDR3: CASSQEDRSNQPQHF. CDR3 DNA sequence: TGCGCCAGCAGCCAAGAGGACAGGTCCAATCAGCCCCAGCATTTT.

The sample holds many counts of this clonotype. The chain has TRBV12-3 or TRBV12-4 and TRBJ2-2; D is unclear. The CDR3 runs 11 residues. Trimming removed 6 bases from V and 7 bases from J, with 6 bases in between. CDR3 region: CASRGFGELFF. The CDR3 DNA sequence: TGTGCCAGCAGGGGTTTCGGGGAGCTGTTTTTT.

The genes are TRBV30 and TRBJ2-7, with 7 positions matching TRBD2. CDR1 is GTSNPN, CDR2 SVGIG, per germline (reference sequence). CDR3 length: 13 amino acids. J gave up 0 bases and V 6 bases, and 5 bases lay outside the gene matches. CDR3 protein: CACSGIISYEQYF. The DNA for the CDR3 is TGTGCCTGCAGCGGGATCATCTCCTACGAGCAGTACTTC. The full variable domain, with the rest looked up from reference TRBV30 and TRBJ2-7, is SQTIHQWPATLVQPVGSPLSLECTVEGTSNPNLYWYRQAAGRGLQLLFYSVGIGQISSEVPQNLSASRPQDRQFILSSKKLLLSDSGFYLCACSGIISYEQYFGPGTRLTVT.

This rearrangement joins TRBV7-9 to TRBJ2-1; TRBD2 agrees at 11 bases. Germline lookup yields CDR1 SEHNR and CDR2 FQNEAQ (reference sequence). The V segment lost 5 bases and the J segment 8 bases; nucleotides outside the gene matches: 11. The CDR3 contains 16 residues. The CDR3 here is CASSKTSGVSRDEQFF. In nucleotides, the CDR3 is TGTGCCAGCAGCAAGACTAGCGGGGTCAGCCGCGATGAGCAGTTCTTC. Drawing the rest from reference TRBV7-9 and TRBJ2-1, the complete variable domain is DTGVSQNPRHKITKRGQNVTFRCDPISEHNRLYWYRQTLGQGPEFLTYFQNEAQLEKSRLLSDRFSAERPKGSFSTLEIQRTEQGDSAMYLCASSKTSGVSRDEQFFGPGTRLTVL.

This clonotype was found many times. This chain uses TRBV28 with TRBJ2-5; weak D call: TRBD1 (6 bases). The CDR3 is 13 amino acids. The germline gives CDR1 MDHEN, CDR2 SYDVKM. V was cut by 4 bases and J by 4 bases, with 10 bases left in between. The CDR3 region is CASSYRVVETQYF. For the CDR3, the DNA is TGTGCCAGCAGTTACAGGGTTGTAGAGACCCAGTACTTC.

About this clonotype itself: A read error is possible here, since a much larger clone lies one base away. CDR3 bases: TGTACCAGCAGTTACTCGTATCAGCCGGATGAGCAGTTCTTC. It specifies CTSSYSYQPDEQFF. The chain uses TRBV6-5 and TRBJ2-1; D unresolved. CDR3 length: 14 residues. CDR1 is MNHEY, CDR2 SVGAGI, per germline.

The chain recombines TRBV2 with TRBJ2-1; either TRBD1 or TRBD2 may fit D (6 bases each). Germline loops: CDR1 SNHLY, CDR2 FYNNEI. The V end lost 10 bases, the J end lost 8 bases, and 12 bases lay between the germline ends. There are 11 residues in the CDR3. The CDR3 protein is CANDGGDEQFF. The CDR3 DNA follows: TGTGCCAACGACGGGGGCGATGAGCAGTTCTTC.

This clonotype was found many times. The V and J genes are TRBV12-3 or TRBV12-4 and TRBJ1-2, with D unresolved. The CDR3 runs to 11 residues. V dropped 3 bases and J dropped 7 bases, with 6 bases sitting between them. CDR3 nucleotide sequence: TGTGCCAGCAGTTTTGCCGGTGGCTACACCTTC. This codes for CASSFAGGYTF.

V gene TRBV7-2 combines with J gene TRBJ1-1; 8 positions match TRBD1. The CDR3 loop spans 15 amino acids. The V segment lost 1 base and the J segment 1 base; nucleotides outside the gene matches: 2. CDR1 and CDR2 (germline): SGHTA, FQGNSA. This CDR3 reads CASSLVGTGNTEAFF. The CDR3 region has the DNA TGTGCCAGCAGCTTAGTAGGGACAGGGAACACTGAAGCTTTCTTT.

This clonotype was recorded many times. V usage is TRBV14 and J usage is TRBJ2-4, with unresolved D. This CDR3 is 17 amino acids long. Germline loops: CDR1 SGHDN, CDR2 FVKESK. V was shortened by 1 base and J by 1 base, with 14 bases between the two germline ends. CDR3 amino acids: CASSQGGHPMAKNIQYF. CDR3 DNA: TGTGCCAGCAGCCAAGGAGGCCACCCCATGGCCAAAAACATTCAGTACTTC.

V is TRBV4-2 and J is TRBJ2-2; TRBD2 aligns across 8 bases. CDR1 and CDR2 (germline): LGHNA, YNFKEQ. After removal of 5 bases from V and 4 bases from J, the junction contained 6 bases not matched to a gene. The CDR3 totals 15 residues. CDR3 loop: CASSSRTSITGELFF. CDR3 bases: TGTGCCAGCAGCTCCAGGACTAGCATCACCGGGGAGCTGTTTTTT.

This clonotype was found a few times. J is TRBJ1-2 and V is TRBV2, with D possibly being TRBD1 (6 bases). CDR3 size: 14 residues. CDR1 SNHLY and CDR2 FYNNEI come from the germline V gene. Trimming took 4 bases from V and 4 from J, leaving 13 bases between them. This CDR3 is CASSADTGFYGYTF. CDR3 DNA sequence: TGTGCCAGCAGTGCGGATACAGGGTTCTATGGCTACACCTTC.

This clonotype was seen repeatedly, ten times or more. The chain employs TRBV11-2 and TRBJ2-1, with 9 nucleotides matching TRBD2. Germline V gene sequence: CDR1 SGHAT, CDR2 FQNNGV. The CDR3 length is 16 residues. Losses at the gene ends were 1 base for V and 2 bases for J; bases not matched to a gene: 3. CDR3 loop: CASSLGAGGAYNEQFF. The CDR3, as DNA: TGTGCCAGCAGCTTAGGGGCGGGGGGGGCCTACAATGAGCAGTTCTTC.

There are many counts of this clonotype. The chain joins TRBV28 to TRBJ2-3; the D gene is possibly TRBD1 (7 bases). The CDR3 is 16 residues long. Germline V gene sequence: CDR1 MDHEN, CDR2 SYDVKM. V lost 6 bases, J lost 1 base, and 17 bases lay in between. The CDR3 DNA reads TGTGCCAGCAGCCAACCAGGGGGGCGGGGCACAGATACGCAGTATTTT. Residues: CASSQPGGRGTDTQYF.

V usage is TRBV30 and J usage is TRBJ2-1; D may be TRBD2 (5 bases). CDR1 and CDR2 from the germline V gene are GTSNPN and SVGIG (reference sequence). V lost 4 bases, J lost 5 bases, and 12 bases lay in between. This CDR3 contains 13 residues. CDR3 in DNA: TGTGCCTGGAACGTTGACGGGAACAATGAGCAGTTCTTC. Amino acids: CAWNVDGNNEQFF.

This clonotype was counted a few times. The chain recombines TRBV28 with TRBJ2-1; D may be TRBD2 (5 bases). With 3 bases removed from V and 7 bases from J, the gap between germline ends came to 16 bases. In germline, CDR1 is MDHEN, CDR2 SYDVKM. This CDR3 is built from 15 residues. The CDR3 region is CASSFRAVSGNEQFF. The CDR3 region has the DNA TGTGCCAGCAGTTTCAGAGCGGTTTCGGGGAATGAGCAGTTCTTC.

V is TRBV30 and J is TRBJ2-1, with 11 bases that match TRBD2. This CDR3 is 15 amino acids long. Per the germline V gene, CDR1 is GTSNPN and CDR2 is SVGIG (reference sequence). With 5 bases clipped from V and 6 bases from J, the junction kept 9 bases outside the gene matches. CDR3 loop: CAWVQTSGMGNEQFF. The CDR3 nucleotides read TGTGCCTGGGTCCAGACTAGCGGGATGGGCAATGAGCAGTTCTTC.

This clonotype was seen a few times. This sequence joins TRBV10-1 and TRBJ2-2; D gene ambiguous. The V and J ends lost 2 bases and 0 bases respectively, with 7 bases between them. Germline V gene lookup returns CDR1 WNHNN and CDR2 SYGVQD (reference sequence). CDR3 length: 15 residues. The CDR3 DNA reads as TGCGCCAGCAGTGAGGGCTCAGCGAACACCGGGGAGCTGTTTTTT. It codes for CASSEGSANTGELFF.

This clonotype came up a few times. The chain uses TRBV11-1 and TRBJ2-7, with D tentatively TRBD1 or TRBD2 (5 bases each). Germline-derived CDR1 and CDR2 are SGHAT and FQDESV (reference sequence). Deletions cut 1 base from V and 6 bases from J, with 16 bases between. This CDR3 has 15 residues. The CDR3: CASSLVGTAFVEQYF. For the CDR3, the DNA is TGTGCCAGCAGCTTAGTTGGGACGGCCTTTGTCGAGCAGTACTTC. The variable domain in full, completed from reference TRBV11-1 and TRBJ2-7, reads EAEVAQSPRYKITEKSQAVAFWCDPISGHATLYWYRQILGQGPELLVQFQDESVVDDSQLPKDRFSAERLKGVDSTLKIQPAELGDSAMYLCASSLVGTAFVEQYFGPGTRLTVT.

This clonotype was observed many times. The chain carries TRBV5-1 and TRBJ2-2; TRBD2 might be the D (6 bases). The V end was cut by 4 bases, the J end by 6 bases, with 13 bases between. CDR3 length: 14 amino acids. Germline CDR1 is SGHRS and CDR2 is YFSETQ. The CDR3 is CASSTGLDPGELFF. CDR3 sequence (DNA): TGCGCCAGCAGCACGGGACTTGATCCCGGGGAGCTGTTTTTT.

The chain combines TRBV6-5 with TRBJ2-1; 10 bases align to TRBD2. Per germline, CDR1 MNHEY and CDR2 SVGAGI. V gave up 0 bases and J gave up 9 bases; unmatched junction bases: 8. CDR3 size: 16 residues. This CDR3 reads CASSYSLTAGGSEQFF. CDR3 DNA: TGTGCCAGCAGTTACTCCTTAACAGCGGGGGGGAGTGAGCAGTTCTTC.

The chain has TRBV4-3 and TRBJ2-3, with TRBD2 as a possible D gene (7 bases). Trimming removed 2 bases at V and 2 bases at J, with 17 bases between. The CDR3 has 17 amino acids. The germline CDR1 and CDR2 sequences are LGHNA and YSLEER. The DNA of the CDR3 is TGCGCCAGCAGCCAACAGAGGGGGGGGGAATTCACAGATACGCAGTATTTT. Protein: CASSQQRGGEFTDTQYF.

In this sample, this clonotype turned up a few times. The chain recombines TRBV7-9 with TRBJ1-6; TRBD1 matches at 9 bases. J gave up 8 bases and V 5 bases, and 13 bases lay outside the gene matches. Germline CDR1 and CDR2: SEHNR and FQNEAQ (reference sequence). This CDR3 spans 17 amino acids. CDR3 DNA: TGTGCCAGCAGCCCGGACAGGGGCAAACGGGTAGATTCACCCCTCCACTTT. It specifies CASSPDRGKRVDSPLHF.